One and the same sample provided the 15 T cell receptor beta chains below, sequenced in a study of CD4 T cells in relation to SARS-CoV-2 and coronaviruses. The unexposed donors gave CD4+ T cells in about 2011-2018, prior to COVID-19. After approximately 10 days of culture, CD4+ T cells were isolated. Profiled with immunoSEQ multiplex PCR; TCRdb holds only in-frame clones, not every one. Of more than 20,000 clones in the sample, about 81% were seen once. These receptors' antigens are unknown. Sequenced input: CD4+ T cells from PBMCs, cultured in vitro. Every receptor here comes from a human donor in good health.

This clone appeared a single time. The chain couples TRBV5-1 to TRBJ1-1, with a weak D call TRBD1 (5 bases). CDR1 and CDR2 from the germline V gene are SGHRS and YFSETQ. This CDR3 has 14 amino acids. V shed 4 bases and J shed 0 bases, with 10 bases lying between them. Here the CDR3 reads CASSVRAMNTEAFF. The CDR3 region has the DNA TGCGCCAGCAGCGTCAGGGCTATGAACACTGAAGCTTTCTTT. The complete variable domain, with remaining parts taken from reference TRBV5-1 and TRBJ1-1, reads KAGVTQTPRYLIKTRGQQVTLSCSPISGHRSVSWYQQTPGQGLQFLFEYFSETQRNKGNFPGRFSGRQFSNSRSEMNVSTLELGDSALYLCASSVRAMNTEAFFGQGTRLTVV.

The chain couples TRBV4-3 to TRBJ2-7, with TRBD1 as a possible D gene (5 bases). Germline V gives CDR1 LGHNA, CDR2 YSLEER. The length of the CDR3 is 14 residues. V dropped 4 bases and J dropped 3 bases, with 13 bases sitting between them. The CDR3 DNA sequence: TGCGCCAGCAGCCGCACCGACAGTCGCTACGAGCAGTACTTC. Translating it yields CASSRTDSRYEQYF.

In this sample, this clone turned up a few times. The V call is TRBV2, the J call TRBJ1-6; a possible D gene is TRBD1 (5 bases). Germline values: CDR1 SNHLY, CDR2 FYNNEI. The CDR3 totals 15 residues. V was pared by 7 bases and J by 7 bases, with 17 bases between. The chain's CDR3 is CASILDSFLNSPLHF. For the CDR3, the DNA is TGTGCCAGCATTTTAGACAGCTTTCTCAATTCACCCCTCCACTTT. The entire variable domain, with the rest obtained from reference TRBV2 and TRBJ1-6, is as follows: EPEVTQTPSHQVTQMGQEVILRCVPISNHLYFYWYRQILGQKVEFLVSFYNNEISEKSEIFDDQFSVERPDGSNFTLKIRSTKLEDSAMYFCASILDSFLNSPLHFGNGTRLTVT.

The gene calls are TRBV18 and TRBJ2-1, with D tentatively TRBD1 (5 bases). The CDR3 spans 14 residues. Trimming removed 2 bases at V and 5 bases at J, with 10 bases between. Germline CDR1 and CDR2: KGHSH and LQKENI. The CDR3 sequence: CASSPRLGDNEQFF. The CDR3 nucleotides are TGTGCCAGCTCACCAAGGTTAGGGGACAATGAGCAGTTCTTC.

The CDR3 here is CASSYTSGGSTDTQYF. The CDR3 nucleotides read TGTGCCAGCAGTTATACTTCGGGGGGGAGCACAGATACGCAGTATTTT. The V and J genes are TRBV6-2 or TRBV6-3 and TRBJ2-3; 8 bases match TRBD2. The germline CDR1 and CDR2 sequences are MNHEY and SVGEGT. The CDR3 runs 16 residues. V lost 3 bases and J lost 0; bases outside the gene matches: 5.

V gene TRBV5-6 combines with J gene TRBJ2-5; D gene ambiguous. Germline CDR1 SGHDT, CDR2 YYEEEE. This CDR3 region has 14 residues. Trimming pared 1 base from V and 1 base from J, leaving 8 bases between. CDR3 coding DNA: TGTGCCAGCAGCTTGAAACAGACCCAAGAGACCCAGTACTTC. It specifies CASSLKQTQETQYF.

This clone was found a few times. DNA of the CDR3: TGTGCCAGCAGTGAAGTACGTCAGGTGGGCAATCAGCCCCAGCATTTT. It is translated as CASSEVRQVGNQPQHF. The V call is TRBV2, the J call TRBJ1-5; no definite D call. The CDR3 runs to 16 residues. V was cut by 1 base and J by 2 bases, with 12 bases left in between. Germline CDR1 and CDR2: SNHLY and FYNNEI.

The rearrangement uses TRBV4-3 and TRBJ2-3; D possibly uses TRBD1 or TRBD2 (5 bases each). Germline V gene lookup returns CDR1 LGHNA and CDR2 YSLEER. Trimming pared 1 base from V and 1 base from J, leaving 12 bases between. CDR3 length: 16 amino acids. CDR3 sequence: CASSQAGQGGTDTQYF. The CDR3 DNA reads TGCGCCAGCAGCCAAGCGGGGCAGGGTGGCACAGATACGCAGTATTTT.

The genes are TRBV2 and TRBJ1-2, with 8 bases identical to TRBD1. This CDR3 is built from 15 residues. V trimming: 5 bases; J trimming: 3 bases; junction bases outside the gene matches: 8. Germline lookup yields CDR1 SNHLY and CDR2 FYNNEI. CDR3 amino acids: CASSTDRGDHYGYTF. DNA for the CDR3: TGTGCCAGCAGTACCGACAGGGGTGATCACTATGGCTACACCTTC.

V gene TRBV18 combines with J gene TRBJ1-3; TRBD1 matches at 8 bases. Germline lookup yields CDR1 KGHSH and CDR2 LQKENI. Trimming cost V 3 bases and J 9 bases; bases outside gene matches: 4. The CDR3 has 13 amino acids. CDR3 sequence: CASSPTGTGTIYF. The CDR3 DNA sequence: TGTGCCAGCTCACCCACCGGGACAGGCACCATATATTTT.

V is TRBV7-2 and J is TRBJ1-3; no firm D call. The CDR3 is 14 amino acids. Trimming left V 0 bases short and J 4 bases short, with 7 bases between. The germline V gene has CDR1 SGHTA and CDR2 FQGNSA. DNA for the CDR3: TGTGCCAGCAGCTTAGCAGGTCCCGGAAACACCATATATTTT. This translates into CASSLAGPGNTIYF.

This clone has only a few counts. V and J are TRBV9 and TRBJ1-6, with 10 nucleotides matching TRBD1. Germline V CDR1 and CDR2: SGDLS, YYNGEE. The CDR3 sequence is 16 residues long. After removal of 4 bases from V and 7 bases from J, the junction contained 8 bases not matched to a gene. The CDR3: CASSPDRGFGNSPLHF. The CDR3 DNA sequence: TGTGCCAGCAGCCCGGACAGGGGGTTCGGCAATTCACCCCTCCACTTT.

V usage is TRBV6-1 and J usage is TRBJ1-3; weak D call: TRBD1 (5 bases). V gave up 3 bases and J gave up 0 bases, with 15 bases separating them. The CDR3 sequence is 17 residues long. The germline CDR1 and CDR2 sequences are MNHNS and SASEGT. The CDR3 sequence is CASSELGLLSSGNTIYF. The CDR3 DNA sequence: TGTGCCAGCAGTGAGTTGGGACTTCTGTCCTCTGGAAACACCATATATTTT.

The chain combines TRBV9 with TRBJ2-7; 8 nucleotides line up with TRBD1. Germline CDR1 is SGDLS and CDR2 is YYNGEE. The CDR3 runs 16 residues. V lost 4 bases and J lost 0; bases outside the gene matches: 9. The CDR3 nucleotides are TGTGCCAGCAGCCCGAGGGACAGGCCCCCCTCCTACGAGCAGTACTTC. Amino acids: CASSPRDRPPSYEQYF.

In its sample, this clone was seen a few times. The V gene is TRBV7-3, the J gene TRBJ2-3; D unresolved. Trimming pared 6 bases from V and 6 bases from J, leaving 7 bases between. Looked up from germline, CDR1 is SGHTA and CDR2 is FQGTGA. CDR3 length: 11 amino acids. The CDR3 coding sequence is TGTGCCAGCAGACCTGGGGATACGCAGTATTTT. Protein product: CASRPGDTQYF.